The T cell receptor (beta chain) under discussion was sequenced for a study of cytomegalovirus exposure and HLA in healthy donors (dated by TCRdb to the late 2010s). Concerning the study at large: An earlier analysis of 587 of the donors reported approximately 260 Gb of sequence data and 117 million unique TCR beta sequences obtained from some 170 million T cells. Every discovery cohort repertoire had been produced on one sequencing platform. A separate validation cohort of about 110 different subjects was used in addition to the 666-subject first cohort. Because of strong linkage in the cohort, 4 to 6 DR-DQ haplotypes were treated as single units for association and clustering. The study profiled the T cell repertoires of hundreds of subjects by immunosequencing and related them to cytomegalovirus serostatus. An early release that covered around 590 HLA-typed donors contained 300 to 350 gigabases of sequencing data and some 87 million unique TCR sequences. An earlier analysis of approximately 640 of the donors applied high-throughput TCR beta sequencing to assess whether each TCR beta V gene segment acted as functional or pseudogenic. The study was designed to test whether signatures of past pathogen exposure could be identified by cataloging public T cell receptors. Alongside the repertoire data, information on donor age, sex, ethnicity and CMV serostatus was compiled. Typing coverage differed by locus: A, B, C, DRB1 and DQB1 were typed in roughly 620-630 donors, DQA1 in about 550, DPA1 in roughly 590, and DPB1 in 400 to 480. Among about 390 genotyped donors of the cohort, an average of 235,054 unique TCR beta nucleotide sequences were sequenced per donor, about a sixth of them non-productive. Rather than drawing on any new phenotypic data, the later analysis identified candidate immune exposures from TCR beta sequences and the way those sequences occurred across donors. A later analysis re-analyzed previously published TCR beta repertoires from 550 to 700 donors and added high-resolution HLA genotyping to study TCR occurrence patterns. High-throughput TCR immunosequencing, statistical association of individual TCRs with disease status, and machine learning were combined to predict cytomegalovirus infection status. Of the 350 to 400 genotyped donors, 81% fell in the genetic ancestry cluster associated with self-reported Caucasian donors. Both class I and class II loci were covered by HLA typing, at four-digit resolution. Genome-wide SNP genotypes for about 55% of the 666 donors were used in a later genetic analysis, which treated that subset as a discovery cohort.

Summary of the overall study and its limitations: In a later analysis, most CMV-associated TCR beta chains were found to appear HLA-restricted, with HLA associations seemingly driven largely by CMV exposure. The study gave a list of some 150 TCR beta chains associated with cytomegalovirus. Some IMGT-functional V segments, including TRBV6-2 and TRBV6-3, could not be distinguished by the 87-base-pair reads and were therefore excluded. An earlier analysis of approximately 500 of the donors showed that most TCR beta V segments appeared in productive rearrangements either about 87% or about 30% of the time, which broadly matched IMGT annotations. A later genetic analysis associated a missense DCLRE1C variant with V-gene and J-gene trimming of TCR beta chains, and an independent cohort replicated the association. Correlated functional status among segregating V segments might reflect linkage disequilibrium, but an unknown experimental factor could not be ruled out. According to a later genetic analysis, donors in an Asian-associated ancestry cluster had fewer N-insertions in productive TCRs than the approximately 630-donor mean. It was suggested by the authors that the approach could potentially be generalized to other disease states and immunological phenotypes. In a later analysis, several top co-occurrence clusters were reported to appear linked to parvovirus B19, influenza, CMV and Epstein-Barr virus. Because HLA typing was unavailable for some donors at each locus, only the typed subset was used in association tests. Because counts were too low, seventeen rarely observed V segments, including chromosome 9 orphons, were excluded from the earlier analysis of around 590 of the donors. The sequencing pipeline was judged likely to have produced a cluster of highly shared sequence variants as a technical artifact. Most TCR sequences were observed very rarely across donors, whereas some public TCRs were present in many individuals. In this cohort, only TCR beta chains were sequenced, and detectable features were limited by the absence of alpha or paired-chain data. When HLA alleles, especially DR and DQ, strongly co-occurred, attributing TCR associations to individual alleles was difficult. In a later analysis, HLA-associated TCR beta chains were found to be more clonally expanded and to have lower generation probabilities than equally common non-associated chains. At a false discovery rate of 0.05, a later analysis linked approximately 18,000 TCR beta sequences to specific HLA alleles. In both the original and validation cohorts, the classifier was reported to diagnose cytomegalovirus status with high specificity and sensitivity. According to a later analysis, TCR association rates differed among HLA loci, with DRB1 alleles showing the most associated TCRs and HLA-C alleles showing the fewest. A further reported finding was that TCR beta sequences accurately predicted the HLA-A and HLA-B alleles for most subjects in the first cohort. The presence/absence analyses assumed that sequencing depth was roughly uniform across donors, and that assumption may not be true. In vitro tests confirmed that a few of the cytomegalovirus-associated TCR beta chains recognize cytomegalovirus antigens. For the cohort, immune exposure information was limited to CMV serostatus.

As concerns this clone: No antigen is known for it. Per-nucleotide qualities are absent, and no much larger clonotype sits a single base away.

Library method: the immunoSEQ multiplex PCR assay. For the multiplex PCR, a mixture combining 60 forward primers for TCR Vbeta segments and 13 reverse primers for TCR Jbeta segments was used. The CDR3 region of rearranged TCR beta genes was amplified from genomic DNA by a multiplex PCR assay. The amplified TCR beta libraries were sequenced on the Illumina HiSeq System as 87-base-pair reads. In the paper's pipeline: A later analysis counted around 72 million unique TCR beta chains across the 650 to 800 repertoires, and around 12 million of these chains were shared by at least two donors. To remove PCR and sequencing errors, raw reads were error-corrected and collapsed into unique sequences using a nearest-neighbor algorithm that merged closely related sequences. To assign V, D and J gene segments, CDR3 sequences were aligned to IMGT reference sequences. For a sequence to be retained, a match of at least six nucleotides was required to both a V gene segment and a J gene segment. Rearrangements were called productive when the CDR3 lacked stop codons and stayed in frame with V and J; all others were non-productive. Following IMGT convention, CDR3 was defined as the stretch from the second conserved V-encoded cysteine up to the conserved J-encoded phenylalanine. Sequences without an unambiguous match to a single V gene segment were excluded from the earlier analysis of several hundred of the donors. In an earlier analysis of several hundred of the donors, a V segment was called functional when productive rearrangements were above 56.7%, and segregating when the standard deviation between donors exceeded 5%. To diagnose cytomegalovirus status from the catalog of TCR beta chain sequences, a statistical classification framework was built. In a later analysis, TCR nucleotide sequences were compared against IMGT/GENE-DB human TR gene sequences so that V and J genes could be assigned. A later analysis assigned CDR3 sequences and most-parsimonious VDJ recombination scenarios with the TCRdist pipeline. In a later analysis, each TCR beta chain was defined by its CDR3 amino acid sequence together with its V-gene family, and reads without a unique V-gene family were excluded. As a way to deal with suspected cross-contamination and a sequencing artifact, a later analysis dropped 450 to 600 nucleotide sequences that were highly shared and had low generation probability. In a later analysis, a clonal expansion index for each public chain was calculated from normalized within-repertoire ranks of inferred template counts. A later analysis computed generation probabilities with a VDJ recombination model fitted to out-of-frame rearrangements, and checked the results against IGoR. Hypergeometric tests were used in a later analysis to score TCR-TCR, TCR-HLA and TCR-CMV co-occurrence, with a repertoire-size bias correction applied to the TCR pairs. False discovery rates were estimated in a later analysis by permuting HLA or CMV assignments 20 times. A later analysis grouped co-occurring TCRs with DBSCAN, adding TCRdist sequence similarity when clustering within HLA-allele-positive subsets. Repertoires with fewer than 30,000 or more than 120,000 public chains were left out of co-occurrence clustering, as were about 5 repertoires with anomalous nucleotide sharing. This is the immuneACCESS table as TCRdb keeps it, with only in-frame sequences that have V and J called. A part of the clones is gone; compared with another copy, unresolved V genes explain less than half, and the rest is unexplained. Clone size and V and J calls were adopted from that table, with D and trimming inferred from the DNA. The sample table records around 110,000 clones; 50% to 80% of these occur just once. The leading ten clones occupy more than 6.5% of the sample.

The cohort comprised some 680 healthy bone marrow donors. All cohort members were sampled while nominally healthy, although unrecorded immune exposures were likely present. The donor was CMV seropositive and was included in the group of some 290 seropositive cohort members. A peripheral blood sample was collected from each donor, and TCR beta sequencing was performed on peripheral blood mononuclear cells. Genomic DNA extraction from the blood cell samples was performed with the Qiagen DNeasy Blood Extraction Kit. CDR1 and CDR2 (MNHEY, SVGAGI) derive from the germline V gene. The CDR3 holds 15 amino acids from the cysteine to the phenylalanine. Kept here is only the CDR3 DNA, which spans 45 bases and is read in frame from base 1. V drops 5 bases and J drops 5 bases, leaving 15 bases in between.

The sample taken for sequencing was PBMCs. The V and J genes are TRBV6-5 and TRBJ2-2; possibly the D gene is TRBD2, per 5 matching bases. This clonotype originated in a middle-aged woman in good health and CMV-seropositive. The nucleotides are TGTGCCAGCAGTGTCCCGGGGAAAGGGACCGGGGAGCTGTTTTTT. This yields the protein CASSVPGKGTGELFF.